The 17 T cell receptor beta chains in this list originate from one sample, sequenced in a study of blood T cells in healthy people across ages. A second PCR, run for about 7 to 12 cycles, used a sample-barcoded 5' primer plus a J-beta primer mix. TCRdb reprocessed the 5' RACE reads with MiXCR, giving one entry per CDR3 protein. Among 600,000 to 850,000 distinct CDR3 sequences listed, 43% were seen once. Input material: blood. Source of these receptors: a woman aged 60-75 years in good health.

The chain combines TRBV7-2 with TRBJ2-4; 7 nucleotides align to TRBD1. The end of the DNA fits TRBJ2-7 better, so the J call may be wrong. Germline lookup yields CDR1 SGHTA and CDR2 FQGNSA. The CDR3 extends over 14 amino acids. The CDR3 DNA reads TGTGCCAGCAGCTGGGACAGTAACAGCAACGAGCAGTACTTC. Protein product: CASSWDSNSNEQYF.

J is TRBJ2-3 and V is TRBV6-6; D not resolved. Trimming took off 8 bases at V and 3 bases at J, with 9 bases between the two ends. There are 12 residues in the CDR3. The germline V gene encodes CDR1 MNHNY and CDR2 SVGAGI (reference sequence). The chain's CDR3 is CASGRETDTQYF. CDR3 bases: TGTGCCAGCGGTAGGGAAACAGATACGCAGTATTTT.

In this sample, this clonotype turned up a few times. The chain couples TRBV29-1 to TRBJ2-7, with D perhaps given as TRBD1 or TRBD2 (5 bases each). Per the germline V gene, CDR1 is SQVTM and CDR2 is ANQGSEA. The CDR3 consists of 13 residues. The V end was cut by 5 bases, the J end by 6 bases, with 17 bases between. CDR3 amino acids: CSVSGPRGAEQYF. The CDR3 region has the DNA TGCAGCGTTTCCGGGCCCAGAGGGGCCGAGCAGTACTTC.

For the CDR3, the DNA is TGTGCCAGCAGTGGGACAGGGACCAGTGGGCAGTTCTTC. Translation gives CASSGTGTSGQFF. V is TRBV6-6 and J is TRBJ2-1; TRBD1 matches 9 bases. V was pared by 5 bases and J by 12 bases, with 8 bases of the junction left unmatched. The germline CDR1 and CDR2 sequences are MNHNY and SVGAGI (reference sequence). The CDR3 runs 13 residues.

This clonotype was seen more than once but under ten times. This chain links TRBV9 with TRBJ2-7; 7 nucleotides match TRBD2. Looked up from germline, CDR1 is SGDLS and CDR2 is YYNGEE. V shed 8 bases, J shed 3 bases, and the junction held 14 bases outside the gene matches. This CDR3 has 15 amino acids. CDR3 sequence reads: CARQVRASGIYEQYF. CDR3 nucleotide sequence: TGTGCCAGGCAAGTCCGGGCTAGCGGAATCTACGAGCAGTACTTC.

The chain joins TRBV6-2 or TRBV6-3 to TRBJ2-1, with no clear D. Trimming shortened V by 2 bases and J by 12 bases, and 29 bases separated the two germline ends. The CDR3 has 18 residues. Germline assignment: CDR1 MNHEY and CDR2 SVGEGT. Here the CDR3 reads CASSYAEASASNSLGQFF. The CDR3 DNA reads TGTGCCAGCAGTTACGCCGAGGCGTCCGCCTCTAATTCACTTGGGCAGTTCTTC.

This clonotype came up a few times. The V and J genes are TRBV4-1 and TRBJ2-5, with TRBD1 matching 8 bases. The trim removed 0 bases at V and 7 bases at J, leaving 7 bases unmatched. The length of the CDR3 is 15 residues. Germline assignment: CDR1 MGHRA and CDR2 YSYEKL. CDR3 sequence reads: CASSQEGTGLGTQYF. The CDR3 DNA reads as TGCGCCAGCAGCCAAGAGGGGACAGGTTTGGGGACCCAGTACTTC.

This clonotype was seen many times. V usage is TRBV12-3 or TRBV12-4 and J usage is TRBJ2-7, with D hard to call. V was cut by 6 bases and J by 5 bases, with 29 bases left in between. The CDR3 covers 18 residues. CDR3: CASSGFPKTSTVSHEQYF. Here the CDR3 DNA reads TGTGCCAGCAGCGGGTTTCCCAAAACGTCCACGGTATCCCACGAGCAGTACTTC.

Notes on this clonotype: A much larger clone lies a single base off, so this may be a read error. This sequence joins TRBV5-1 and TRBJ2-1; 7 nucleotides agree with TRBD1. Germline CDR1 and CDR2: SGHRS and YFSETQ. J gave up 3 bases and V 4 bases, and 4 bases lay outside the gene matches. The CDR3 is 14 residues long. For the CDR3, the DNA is TGCGCCAGCAGCGGGGACAGCGTCTACAATGAGCAGTTCTTC. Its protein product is CASSGDSVYNEQFF.

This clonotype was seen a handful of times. CDR3 DNA: TGTGCCAGCAGCACCTCCTACAGTCCCCTTACCTACGAGCAGTACTTC. This translates into CASSTSYSPLTYEQYF. The chain joins TRBV9 to TRBJ2-7; D call uncertain. Trimming stripped 4 bases from V and 2 bases from J, with 19 bases between. Germline-derived CDR1 and CDR2 are SGDLS and YYNGEE. The CDR3 loop spans 16 amino acids.

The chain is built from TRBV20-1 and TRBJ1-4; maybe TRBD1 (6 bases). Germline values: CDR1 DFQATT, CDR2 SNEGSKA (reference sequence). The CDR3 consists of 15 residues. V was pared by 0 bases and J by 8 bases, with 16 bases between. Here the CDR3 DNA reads TGCAGTGCTAGAGATCTCGGGGGGCTTGAGGAAAAACTGTTTTTT. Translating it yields CSARDLGGLEEKLFF.

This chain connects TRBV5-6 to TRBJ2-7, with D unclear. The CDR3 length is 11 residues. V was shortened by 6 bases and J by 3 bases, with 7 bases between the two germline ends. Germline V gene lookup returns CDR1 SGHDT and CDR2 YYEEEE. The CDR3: CASNDGYEQYF. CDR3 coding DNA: TGTGCCAGCAACGACGGCTACGAGCAGTACTTC.

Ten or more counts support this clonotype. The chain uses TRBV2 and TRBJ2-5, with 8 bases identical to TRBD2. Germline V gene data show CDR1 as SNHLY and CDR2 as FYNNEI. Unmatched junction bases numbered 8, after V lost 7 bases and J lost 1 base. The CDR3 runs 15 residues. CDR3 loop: CASTPRGGFQETQYF. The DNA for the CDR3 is TGTGCCAGCACACCACGGGGGGGCTTCCAAGAGACCCAGTACTTC.

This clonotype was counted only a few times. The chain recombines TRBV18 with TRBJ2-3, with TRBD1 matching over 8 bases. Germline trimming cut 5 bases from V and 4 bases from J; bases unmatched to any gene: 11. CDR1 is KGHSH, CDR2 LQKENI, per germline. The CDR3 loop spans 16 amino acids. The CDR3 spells CASSAGQGTGSDTQYF. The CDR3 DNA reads TGTGCCAGCTCAGCTGGACAGGGAACGGGGTCAGATACGCAGTATTTT.

DNA of the CDR3: TGTGCCAGCAGTTACTCGACGGAGAGCTCCTACGAGCAGTACTTC. This encodes CASSYSTESSYEQYF. V is TRBV6-2 or TRBV6-3 and J is TRBJ2-7; no clear D. V was cut by 0 bases and J by 0 bases, with 9 bases left in between. In germline, CDR1 is MNHEY, CDR2 SVGEGT. The CDR3 has 15 amino acids.

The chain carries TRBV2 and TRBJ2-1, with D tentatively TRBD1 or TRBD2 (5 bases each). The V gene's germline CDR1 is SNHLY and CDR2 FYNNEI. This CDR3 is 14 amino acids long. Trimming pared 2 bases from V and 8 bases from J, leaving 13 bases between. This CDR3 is CASSERGDSHEQFF. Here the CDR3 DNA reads TGTGCCAGCAGTGAAAGGGGAGATAGCCATGAGCAGTTCTTC.

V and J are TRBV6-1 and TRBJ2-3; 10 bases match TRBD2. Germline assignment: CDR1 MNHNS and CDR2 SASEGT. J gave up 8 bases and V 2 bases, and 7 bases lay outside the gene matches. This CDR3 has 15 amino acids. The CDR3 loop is CASSELAGGFGTQYF. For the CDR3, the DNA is TGTGCCAGCAGTGAATTAGCGGGAGGCTTCGGTACGCAGTATTTT.